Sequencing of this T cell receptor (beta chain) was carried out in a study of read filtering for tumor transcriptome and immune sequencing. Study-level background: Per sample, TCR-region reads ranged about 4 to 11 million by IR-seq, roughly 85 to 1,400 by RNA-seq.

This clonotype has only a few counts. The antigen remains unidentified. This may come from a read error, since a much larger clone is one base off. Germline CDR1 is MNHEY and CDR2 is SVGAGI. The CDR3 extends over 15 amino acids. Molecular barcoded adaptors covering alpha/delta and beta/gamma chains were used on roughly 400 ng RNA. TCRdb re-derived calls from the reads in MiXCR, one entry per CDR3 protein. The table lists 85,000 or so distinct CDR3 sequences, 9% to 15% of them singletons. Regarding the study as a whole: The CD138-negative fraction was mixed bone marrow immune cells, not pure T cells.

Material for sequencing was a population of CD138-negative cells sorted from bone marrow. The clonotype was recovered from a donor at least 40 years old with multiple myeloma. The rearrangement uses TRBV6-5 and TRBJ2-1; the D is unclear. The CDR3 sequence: CAGSYSGSNYNEQFF. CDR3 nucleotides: TGTGCCGGCAGTTACTCCGGCAGTAACTACAATGAGCAGTTCTTC.